This T cell receptor beta chain was documented in a study of spatial heterogeneity in lung cancer. Time point noted: sample taken at primary tumor resection. Each TCR cDNA molecule carried a unique molecular identifier. TCRdb reprocessed the 5' RACE reads via MiXCR and lists one record per CDR3 protein. The sample gives tens of thousands of distinct CDR3 sequences, roughly 12% of which show up once; about 38% is in the top ten. This clonotype was picked up a small number of times. From germline, CDR1 is ENHRY and CDR2 SYGVKD. V was shortened by 0 bases and J by 2 bases, with 10 bases between the two germline ends. CDR3 size: 16 residues.

Sequenced here: PBMCs, sampled at surgery. This clonotype originated in a male donor with early-stage non-small cell lung cancer. The rearrangement links TRBV10-3 to TRBJ2-2; D is undetermined. CDR3 protein: CAISESTKLNTGELFF. CDR3 nucleotides: TGTGCCATCAGTGAGTCGACGAAACTAAACACCGGGGAGCTGTTTTTT.